This T cell receptor beta chain is drawn from a study of beta chain features in type 1 diabetes. About the study: Investigators examined 107,917,701 sorted cells across all samples. Points from the study as a whole: Whether TCRB rearrangement is influenced by HLA type went unresolved here. Patients with type 1 diabetes showed fewer VDJ junction insertions and more deletions.

CD45RO/CCR7/CD25/CD127/CD95/CD27 staining was used to isolate CD4+ naive, central memory, regulatory and stem cell-like memory cells by sorting. In the case of this clone: Its antigen is still unknown.

The isolated RNA, all of it, was reverse transcribed, so expressed TCRB transcripts were what got sequenced. TCRdb keeps only in-frame clones here, not all; method: immunoSEQ multiplex PCR. The repertoire includes some 150,000 clones, about 10% of them detected once, and 0.6% to 0.85% sits in the top ten. With V trimmed by 4 bases and J by 6 bases, 1 base remained unmatched. CDR3 length equals 14 residues. Germline CDR1 is SGHRS and CDR2 is YFSETQ. The clonotype originates from a man aged 18-30 years in good health. The chain combines TRBV5-1 with TRBJ2-2; 12 bases match TRBD2. The sequencing input was central memory CD4+ T cells from blood. The CDR3 region is CASSPSGGAGELFF. In nucleotides, the CDR3 is TGCGCCAGCAGCCCTAGCGGGGGGGCCGGGGAGCTGTTTTTT.